This entry lists 25 T cell receptor beta chains sequenced from one sample in a study of T cells after yellow fever vaccination. TCRdb itself ran the 5' RACE reads through MiXCR, one entry per CDR3 protein. The sample has some 150,000 distinct CDR3 sequences; 11% are singletons. The source material was CD8+ T cells sorted from PBMCs, sampled 15 days after the yellow fever booster vaccination. The receptors stem from a man between 18 and 29 years old who received the YFV17D yellow fever vaccine.

The V and J genes are TRBV6-6 and TRBJ2-2; D not resolved. This CDR3 has 13 amino acids. Germline assignment: CDR1 MNHNY and CDR2 SVGAGI (reference sequence). V was trimmed by 8 bases and J by 4 bases, leaving 11 bases between them. CDR3 DNA: TGTGCCAGCTCCCAAACCTTCACCGGGGAGCTGTTTTTT. Its protein product is CASSQTFTGELFF.

V usage is TRBV4-3 and J usage is TRBJ2-1, with a tentative D call TRBD2 (6 bases). The ends were cut back, 4 bases at V and 3 bases at J, with 7 bases in the middle. The CDR3 is made up of 13 amino acids. The germline V gene encodes CDR1 LGHNA and CDR2 YSLEER. The CDR3 here is CASSRGLYNEQFF. In DNA, the CDR3 is TGCGCCAGCAGCCGGGGACTCTACAATGAGCAGTTCTTC.

Only a few counts were recorded for this clonotype. The chain couples TRBV7-8 to TRBJ1-6; D perhaps matches TRBD1 (5 bases). Germline CDR1 and CDR2: SGHVS and FQNEAQ. The CDR3 loop spans 17 amino acids. The V end lost 5 bases, the J end lost 7 bases, and 21 bases lay between the germline ends. The CDR3 DNA sequence: TGTGCCAGCAGCCCCAGACGGGGCGCTTCGAGGAATTCACCCCTCCACTTT. Its translation is CASSPRRGASRNSPLHF.

The rearrangement links TRBV11-2 to TRBJ2-3, with TRBD2 as a possible D gene (5 bases). The CDR3 totals 14 residues. The germline V gene has CDR1 SGHAT and CDR2 FQNNGV. The V end lost 6 bases, the J end lost 7 bases, and 17 bases lay between the germline ends. CDR3 nucleotide sequence: TGTGCCAGCAGAGCAGCGCCTAGCTCAAATACGCAGTATTTT. Translating gives CASRAAPSSNTQYF.

The chain joins TRBV20-1 to TRBJ1-2; D uncertain. The CDR3 length is 13 residues. Germline V gene sequence: CDR1 DFQATT, CDR2 SNEGSKA (reference sequence). The V and J ends lost 2 bases and 4 bases respectively, with 11 bases between them. The CDR3 here is CSARPPEGYGYTF. In nucleotides, the CDR3 is TGCAGTGCTAGACCCCCAGAAGGCTATGGCTACACCTTC.

The chain carries TRBV4-1 and TRBJ1-2; a possible D gene is TRBD1 (6 bases). The CDR3 totals 14 residues. In germline, CDR1 is MGHRA, CDR2 YSYEKL. V gave up 0 bases and J gave up 4 bases, with 9 bases separating them. The CDR3 nucleotides are TGCGCCAGCAGCCAAGATGGCAGGGGCTATGGCTACACCTTC. This sequence encodes CASSQDGRGYGYTF.

The J gene is TRBJ2-5, the V gene TRBV18, with D perhaps TRBD1 or TRBD2 (5 bases each). Germline V gene data show CDR1 as KGHSH and CDR2 as LQKENI. Between the trimmed V and J ends, which lost 5 bases and 4 bases, there was a span of 14 bases. This CDR3 spans 14 amino acids. CDR3: CASSWDRLGETQYF. CDR3 coding DNA: TGTGCCAGCTCATGGGACCGCCTCGGAGAGACCCAGTACTTC.

This clonotype turned up a few times. This chain connects TRBV2 to TRBJ1-3, with D unclear. There are 14 residues in the CDR3. Per germline, CDR1 SNHLY and CDR2 FYNNEI. V gave up 3 bases and J gave up 0 bases, with 6 bases separating them. The CDR3 sequence is CASSEWDSGNTIYF. The CDR3 DNA follows: TGTGCCAGCAGTGAGTGGGACTCTGGAAACACCATATATTTT.

This clonotype has just a few counts. The chain couples TRBV7-9 to TRBJ2-5; D possibly uses TRBD1 or TRBD2 (6 bases each). The ends were cut back, 4 bases at V and 1 base at J, with 19 bases in the middle. The CDR3 consists of 17 residues. Germline CDR1 is SEHNR and CDR2 is FQNEAQ (reference sequence). CDR3 in amino acids: CASSSPLDGGPQETQYF. The CDR3 DNA sequence: TGTGCCAGCAGCTCCCCTCTGGACGGGGGCCCCCAAGAGACCCAGTACTTC.

This clonotype was counted only a few times. The gene calls are TRBV29-1 and TRBJ2-1; 10 nucleotides line up with TRBD2. The CDR3 consists of 15 residues. J lost 2 bases, V lost 6 bases, and 7 bases had no gene match. Germline V CDR1 and CDR2: SQVTM, ANQGSEA. CDR3: CSVVAGGLAYNEQFF. The CDR3 region has the DNA TGCAGCGTAGTAGCGGGGGGACTCGCCTACAATGAGCAGTTCTTC.

Concerning this clonotype itself: A much larger clone lies a single base off, so this may be a read error. This chain joins TRBV7-9 and TRBJ1-1; 7 bases map to TRBD1. From germline, CDR1 is SEHNR and CDR2 FQNEAQ (reference sequence). This CDR3 has 14 residues. With V trimmed by 5 bases and J by 2 bases, 5 bases remained unmatched. The CDR3 sequence: CASSPRDSNTEAFF. The CDR3 DNA reads TGTGCCAGCAGCCCCCGGGACAGCAACACTGAAGCTTTCTTT.

The rearrangement joins TRBV5-1 to TRBJ1-6, with unresolved D. V was shortened by 0 bases and J by 9 bases, with 13 bases between the two germline ends. CDR1 and CDR2 (germline): SGHRS, YFSETQ. The CDR3 is 15 residues long. CDR3: CASSLVGRAASPLHF. For the CDR3, the DNA is TGCGCCAGCAGCTTGGTCGGGCGGGCCGCTTCACCCCTCCACTTT.

The rearrangement uses TRBV3-1 and TRBJ2-3; tentative D call: TRBD2 (5 bases). The CDR3 loop spans 14 amino acids. Germline V gene sequence: CDR1 LGHDT, CDR2 YNNKEL (reference sequence). V shed 8 bases and J shed 1 base, with 13 bases lying between them. CDR3 amino acids: CASWSGLGTDTQYF. DNA of the CDR3: TGTGCCAGCTGGTCGGGGTTGGGCACAGATACGCAGTATTTT.

This clonotype has more than one count but fewer than ten. This chain links TRBV5-5 with TRBJ2-4, with D maybe TRBD1 (6 bases). Germline V gives CDR1 SGHKS, CDR2 YYEKEE (reference sequence). The CDR3 sequence is 16 residues long. The V gene lost 4 bases and the J gene lost 6 bases, with 20 bases spanning the gap. CDR3 DNA: TGTGCCAGCAGCCAACCCAGGGGCGGCAATCCAAACATTCAGTACTTC. The encoded protein is CASSQPRGGNPNIQYF.

The chain combines TRBV11-2 with TRBJ2-7, with D possibly TRBD1 on 6 matching bases. The germline V gene encodes CDR1 SGHAT and CDR2 FQNNGV. The CDR3 runs 15 residues. The ends were cut back, 2 bases at V and 9 bases at J, with 20 bases in the middle. CDR3 in DNA: TGTGCCAGCAGCTTATGGGGGACACCTCGAGTTTGGCAGTACTTC. It is translated as CASSLWGTPRVWQYF.

There are a few counts of this clonotype. The genes are TRBV3-1 and TRBJ2-3; D may be TRBD2 (5 bases). The CDR3 is made up of 16 amino acids. The germline CDR1 and CDR2 sequences are LGHDT and YNNKEL (reference sequence). V was cut by 4 bases and J by 2 bases, with 16 bases left in between. The DNA for the CDR3 is TGTGCCAGCAGCCGGGCAGAGGGATTACACACAGATACGCAGTATTTT. Its protein is CASSRAEGLHTDTQYF.

The CDR3 here is CASSPPYREGDQPQHF. DNA for the CDR3: TGTGCCAGCAGTCCCCCGTACAGGGAAGGGGATCAGCCCCAGCATTTT. The chain joins TRBV12-3 or TRBV12-4 to TRBJ1-5, with D possibly being TRBD1 (6 bases). The CDR3 sequence is 16 residues long. The germline V and J ends were trimmed by 5 bases and 5 bases, with 19 bases remaining between them.

This clonotype was seen at least ten times. The chain combines TRBV29-1 with TRBJ2-7, with 7 nucleotides matching TRBD2. This CDR3 contains 11 residues. V lost 0 bases to trimming and J lost 9 bases; unmatched junction nucleotides: 2. Germline CDR1 reads SQVTM; CDR2 reads ANQGSEA. The CDR3 reads CSVEDRGVQYF. The CDR3 region has the DNA TGCAGCGTTGAAGATCGGGGGGTGCAGTACTTC.

This clonotype showed up just a few times. V is TRBV5-8 and J is TRBJ1-2; D gene ambiguous. Trimming took off 0 bases at V and 0 bases at J, with 21 bases between the two ends. CDR1 is SGHTS and CDR2 is YDEGEE in the germline V gene. The CDR3 consists of 19 residues. The CDR3 nucleotides are TGTGCCAGCAGCTTGGAAAGGACGGCGTCCTCGTCAGCTAACTATGGCTACACCTTC. Translating gives CASSLERTASSSANYGYTF.

This clonotype was detected only a few times. The chain is built from TRBV7-6 and TRBJ1-5; no clear D. The CDR3 has 14 amino acids. V dropped 5 bases and J dropped 2 bases, with 10 bases sitting between them. Germline V gene data show CDR1 as SGHVS and CDR2 as FNYEAQ. The CDR3 DNA sequence: TGTGCCAGCAGCCCACCCGGCGGCAATCAGCCCCAGCATTTT. Translation: CASSPPGGNQPQHF.

This clonotype was seen more than once but under ten times. This chain uses TRBV30 with TRBJ2-7; TRBD2 matches at 9 bases. J was trimmed by 0 bases and V by 2 bases; bases with no gene match: 5. The germline V gene has CDR1 GTSNPN and CDR2 SVGIG (reference sequence). The CDR3 has 15 residues. The CDR3 DNA follows: TGTGCCTGGAGTACCTCTAGCGGGGCCTCCTACGAGCAGTACTTC. Encoded protein: CAWSTSSGASYEQYF.

CDR3 region: CAISEVSGAQETQYF. In nucleotides, the CDR3 is TGTGCCATCAGTGAGGTTAGCGGGGCCCAAGAGACCCAGTACTTC. This chain uses TRBV10-3 with TRBJ2-5; 8 bases agree with TRBD2. The CDR3 totals 15 residues. Germline trimming cut 2 bases from V and 1 base from J; bases unmatched to any gene: 3. Germline CDR1 reads ENHRY; CDR2 reads SYGVKD.

The chain recombines TRBV7-2 with TRBJ1-6, with TRBD1 as a possible D gene (5 bases). This CDR3 spans 13 amino acids. Trimming pared 5 bases from V and 11 bases from J, leaving 13 bases between. Per germline, CDR1 SGHTA and CDR2 FQGNSA. The CDR3: CASSRTGGAPLHF. The CDR3 DNA follows: TGTGCCAGCAGCCGTACGGGGGGGGCACCCCTCCACTTT.

This clonotype was observed a handful of times. The chain employs TRBV28 and TRBJ1-1, with TRBD1 identical over 8 bases. After removal of 6 bases from V and 3 bases from J, the junction contained 3 bases not matched to a gene. Germline CDR1 is MDHEN and CDR2 is SYDVKM. This CDR3 is 13 amino acids long. The CDR3 bases are TGTGCCAGCAGGACAGGGGACCACACTGAAGCTTTCTTT. This encodes CASRTGDHTEAFF.

The V and J genes are TRBV7-2 and TRBJ1-4; D unresolved. The CDR3 has 14 residues. Trimming stripped 5 bases from V and 8 bases from J, with 15 bases between. Germline V gene sequence: CDR1 SGHTA, CDR2 FQGNSA. In nucleotides, the CDR3 is TGTGCCAGCAGCCCCCCCGGGTCTAGAGAAAAACTGTTTTTT. Protein: CASSPPGSREKLFF.